This TCR beta chain was retrieved from a study of T cell clones after liver transplantation. J lost 3 bases, V lost 3 bases, and 10 bases had no gene match. The V gene's germline CDR1 is GTSNPN and CDR2 SVGIG (reference sequence). The CDR3 extends over 15 amino acids. Sequencing used immunoSEQ multiplex PCR; TCRdb keeps in-frame clones, though not all of them. This sample carries some 60,000 clones, around 75% of them seen once, and the ten largest clones take about 15%. The count of this clone is one. The material sequenced was CD4+ T cells from blood, taken before liver transplant. V usage is TRBV30 and J usage is TRBJ1-1; 7 bases agree with TRBD1. This receptor was identified in a human donor who received a liver transplant. The CDR3 region is CAWRGGRGKDTEAFF. The DNA of the CDR3 is TGTGCCTGGAGGGGGGGCAGGGGGAAGGACACTGAAGCTTTCTTT.